A single sample gave rise to the 16 T cell receptor beta chains below, sequenced in a study of glioma-infiltrating T cells after dendritic cell vaccination. The protocol was immunoSEQ multiplex PCR, while the TCRdb copy is restricted to in-frame clones and leaves out a portion. The sample contains about 64,000 clones, around 83% of which appear only once. Specimen: blood, collected before dendritic cell vaccination. All receptors derive from a human donor with glioblastoma.

This clone was picked up one time. This rearrangement joins TRBV15 to TRBJ1-1; a weak D match, TRBD1 (5 bases). Trimming cost V 3 bases and J 4 bases, with 21 bases left between them. CDR1 LNHNV and CDR2 YYDKDF come from the germline V gene (reference sequence). The CDR3 runs to 17 residues. The CDR3 region is CATSRRITTTVLTEAFF. The CDR3, as DNA: TGTGCCACCAGCAGGAGGATCACGACGACAGTTCTCACTGAAGCTTTCTTT.

The chain combines TRBV5-6 with TRBJ1-1; 7 bases line up with TRBD1. Germline trimming cut 5 bases from V and 2 bases from J; bases unmatched to any gene: 6. From germline, CDR1 is SGHDT and CDR2 YYEEEE. This CDR3 comprises 14 residues. The CDR3 coding sequence is TGTGCCAGCAGTCATACAGGGGCCAACACTGAAGCTTTCTTT. Amino acid sequence: CASSHTGANTEAFF.

This chain connects TRBV2 to TRBJ1-2; D may be TRBD1 (6 bases). V lost 6 bases to trimming and J lost 8 bases, with 16 bases between them. CDR1 and CDR2 (germline): SNHLY, FYNNEI. The CDR3 totals 13 residues. CDR3 protein: CASSERTARGYTF. For the CDR3, the DNA is TGTGCCAGCAGCGAAAGGACAGCCCGAGGCTACACCTTC.

The V call is TRBV7-8, the J call TRBJ1-5, with TRBD1 identical over 9 bases. Trimming removed 1 base from V and 9 bases from J; junction bases left unmatched: 7. The germline V gene has CDR1 SGHVS and CDR2 FQNEAQ. CDR3 length equals 15 residues. The CDR3 here is CASSLDQDRGRPQHF. CDR3 in DNA: TGTGCCAGCAGCTTAGACCAGGACAGGGGTCGGCCCCAGCATTTT.

CDR3 in amino acids: CSVQTGRENEKLFF. As DNA, the CDR3 is TGCAGCGTCCAAACAGGACGGGAGAATGAAAAACTGTTTTTT. J is TRBJ1-4 and V is TRBV29-1; tentatively, D is TRBD1 (5 bases). V lost 6 bases to trimming and J lost 5 bases, with 16 bases between them. Germline CDR1 and CDR2: SQVTM and ANQGSEA. This CDR3 spans 14 amino acids.

This clone was seen more than once but under ten times. The chain has TRBV19 and TRBJ1-5; possible D gene TRBD1, 5 bases. Deletions cut 6 bases from V and 6 bases from J, with 21 bases between. This CDR3 has 16 amino acids. Germline CDR1 is LNHDA and CDR2 is SQIVND (reference sequence). CDR3 nucleotide sequence: TGTGCCAGTAGATCGGATTGGACAAGCCTTACTCAGCCCCAGCATTTT. Residues: CASRSDWTSLTQPQHF.

This sequence joins TRBV7-2 and TRBJ2-2; D unclear. Germline CDR1 reads SGHTA; CDR2 reads FQGNSA. The CDR3 has 13 residues. Trimming pared 0 bases from V and 8 bases from J, leaving 7 bases between. The CDR3 DNA reads as TGTGCCAGCAGCTTAGCAGCCAAGGGGGAGCTGTTTTTT. It yields the protein CASSLAAKGELFF.

This chain connects TRBV11-3 to TRBJ2-1; TRBD1 is a possible D gene (6 bases). CDR1 is SGHNT and CDR2 is YENEEA in the germline V gene. The CDR3 loop spans 15 amino acids. V was pared by 5 bases and J by 4 bases, with 15 bases between. The CDR3 reads CASSRTAKLYNEQFF. As DNA, the CDR3 is TGTGCCAGCAGCCGGACAGCGAAATTATACAATGAGCAGTTCTTC.

The chain carries TRBV5-4 and TRBJ1-2; unclear D gene. V was clipped by 4 bases and J by 7 bases, with 23 bases between them. CDR1 is SGHNT and CDR2 is YYREEE in the germline V gene (reference sequence). There are 16 residues in the CDR3. This CDR3 reads CASSHRHRGRPGGYTF. Written as DNA, the CDR3 is TGTGCCAGCAGCCACCGCCACCGCGGGCGGCCAGGTGGCTACACCTTC.

The chain carries TRBV9 and TRBJ2-5; D is undetermined. The J call may be wrong; the DNA end is better matched by TRBJ2-7. Germline assignment: CDR1 SGDLS and CDR2 YYNGEE. This CDR3 spans 13 amino acids. CDR3 bases: TGTGCCAGCAGCCCCGAAGCGCCCGACGAGCAGTACTTC. Translation gives CASSPEAPDEQYF.

This sequence joins TRBV7-9 and TRBJ1-6, with D tentatively TRBD1 (5 bases). Per the germline V gene, CDR1 is SEHNR and CDR2 is FQNEAQ (reference sequence). The V end lost 0 bases, the J end lost 1 base, and 10 bases lay between the germline ends. CDR3 length equals 17 residues. The CDR3 loop reads CASSLAGVRSYNSPLHF. CDR3 coding DNA: TGTGCCAGCAGCTTAGCAGGGGTCCGGTCCTATAATTCACCCCTCCACTTT. The whole variable domain, remainder taken from reference TRBV7-9 and TRBJ1-6, is DTGVSQNPRHKITKRGQNVTFRCDPISEHNRLYWYRQTLGQGPEFLTYFQNEAQLEKSRLLSDRFSAERPKGSFSTLEIQRTEQGDSAMYLCASSLAGVRSYNSPLHFGNGTRLTVT.

CDR3 region: CASSLGGRGIQYF. As DNA, the CDR3 is TGCGCCAGCAGCTTGGGCGGGAGGGGCATTCAGTACTTC. The V call is TRBV5-1, the J call TRBJ2-4; 9 bases are a match to TRBD2. The V and J ends lost 0 bases and 9 bases, in that order; junction bases with no gene match: 1. The CDR3 sequence is 13 residues long. The germline V gene has CDR1 SGHRS and CDR2 YFSETQ.

This clone was observed a few times. V gene TRBV5-1 combines with J gene TRBJ2-2; 11 nucleotides align to TRBD2. After removal of 6 bases from V and 4 bases from J, the junction contained 8 bases not matched to a gene. Germline lookup yields CDR1 SGHRS and CDR2 YFSETQ. The CDR3 length is 16 residues. CDR3 DNA: TGCGCCAGCACCCTTAGCGGGGGGGCGAGCACCGGGGAGCTGTTTTTT. Amino acids: CASTLSGGASTGELFF.

The J gene is TRBJ2-5, the V gene TRBV7-2, with 8 bases fitting TRBD1. The J segment lost 5 bases and the V segment lost 8 bases, leaving 7 bases of the junction unmatched. The CDR3 runs to 13 residues. Germline assignment: CDR1 SGHTA and CDR2 FQGNSA. CDR3 sequence: CASGGQVMETQYF. The CDR3 DNA reads as TGTGCCAGCGGGGGACAGGTAATGGAGACCCAGTACTTC. The entire variable domain, with the rest obtained from reference TRBV7-2 and TRBJ2-5, is as follows: GAGVSQSPSNKVTEKGKDVELRCDPISGHTALYWYRQSLGQGLEFLIYFQGNSAPDKSGLPSDRFSAERTGGSVSTLTIQRTQQEDSAVYLCASGGQVMETQYFGPGTRLLVL.

The V call is TRBV7-2, the J call TRBJ1-1, with D unclear. This CDR3 is built from 12 residues. V was clipped by 6 bases and J by 2 bases, with 7 bases between them. Germline V CDR1 and CDR2: SGHTA, FQGNSA. This chain's CDR3 is CASSYPNTEAFF. CDR3 nucleotides: TGTGCCAGCAGTTATCCCAACACTGAAGCTTTCTTT.

This clone was seen only once. The gene calls are TRBV21-1 and TRBJ1-5. TRBV21-1 has pseudogene status. The CDR3 length is 16 residues. CDR3 nucleotide sequence: TGTGCCAGCACCCCAAAAAATCGGTGTGGCAATCAGCCCCAGCATTTT. It encodes CASTPKNRCGNQPQHF.